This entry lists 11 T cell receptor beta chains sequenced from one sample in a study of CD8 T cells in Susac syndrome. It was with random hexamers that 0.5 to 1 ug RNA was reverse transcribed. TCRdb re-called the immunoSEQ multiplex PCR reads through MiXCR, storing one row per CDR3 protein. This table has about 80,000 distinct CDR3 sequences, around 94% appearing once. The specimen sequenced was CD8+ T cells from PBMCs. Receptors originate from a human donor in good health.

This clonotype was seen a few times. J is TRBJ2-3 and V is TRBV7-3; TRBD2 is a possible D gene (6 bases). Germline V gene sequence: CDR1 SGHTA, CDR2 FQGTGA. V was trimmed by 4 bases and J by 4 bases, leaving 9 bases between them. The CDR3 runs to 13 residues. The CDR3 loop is CASSSGGADTQYF. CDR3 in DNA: TGTGCCAGCAGCTCCGGGGGAGCAGATACGCAGTATTTT. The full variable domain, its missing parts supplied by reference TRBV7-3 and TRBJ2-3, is GAGVSQTPSNKVTEKGKYVELRCDPISGHTALYWYRQSLGQGPEFLIYFQGTGAADDSGLPNDRFFAVRPEGSVSTLKIQRTERGDSAVYLCASSSGGADTQYFGPGTRLTVL.

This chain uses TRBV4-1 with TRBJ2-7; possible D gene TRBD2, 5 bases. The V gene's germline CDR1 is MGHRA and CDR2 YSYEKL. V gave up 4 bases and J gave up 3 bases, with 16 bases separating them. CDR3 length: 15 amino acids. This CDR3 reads CASSRGPDYYYEQYF. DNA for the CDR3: TGCGCCAGCAGCCGAGGTCCTGACTACTACTACGAGCAGTACTTC.

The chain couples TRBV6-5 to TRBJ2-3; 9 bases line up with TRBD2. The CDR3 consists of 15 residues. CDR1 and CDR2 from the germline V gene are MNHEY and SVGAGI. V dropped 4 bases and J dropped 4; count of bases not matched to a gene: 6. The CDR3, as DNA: TGTGCCAGCAGTTTGCGGGGGGGTTGGGCAGATACGCAGTATTTT. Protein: CASSLRGGWADTQYF.

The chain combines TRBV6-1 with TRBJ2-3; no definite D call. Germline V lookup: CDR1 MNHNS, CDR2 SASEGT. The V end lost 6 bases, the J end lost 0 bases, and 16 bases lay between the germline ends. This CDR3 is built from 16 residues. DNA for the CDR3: TGTGCCAGCAGCCCAATACCGAGACCTAGCACAGATACGCAGTATTTT. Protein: CASSPIPRPSTDTQYF.

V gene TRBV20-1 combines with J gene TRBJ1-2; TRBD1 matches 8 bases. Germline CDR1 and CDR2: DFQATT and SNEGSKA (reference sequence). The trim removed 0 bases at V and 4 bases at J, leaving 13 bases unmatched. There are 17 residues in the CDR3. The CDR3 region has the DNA TGCAGTGCTAGAGATTCAGGGGGCGCTAGGTCTGGCTATGGCTACACCTTC. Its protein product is CSARDSGGARSGYGYTF.

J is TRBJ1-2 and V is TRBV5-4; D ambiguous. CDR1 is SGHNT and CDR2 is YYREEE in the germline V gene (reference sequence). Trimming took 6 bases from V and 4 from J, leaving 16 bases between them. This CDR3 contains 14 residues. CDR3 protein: CASTSDRNIYGYTF. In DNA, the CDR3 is TGTGCCAGCACCTCGGATAGGAATATCTATGGCTACACCTTC.

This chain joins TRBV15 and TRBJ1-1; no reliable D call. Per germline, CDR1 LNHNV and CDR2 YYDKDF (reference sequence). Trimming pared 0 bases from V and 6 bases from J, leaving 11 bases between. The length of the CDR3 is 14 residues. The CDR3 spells CATSRDGVRAEAFF. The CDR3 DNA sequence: TGTGCCACCAGCAGAGATGGGGTAAGGGCTGAAGCTTTCTTT. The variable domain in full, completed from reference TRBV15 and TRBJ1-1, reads DAMVIQNPRYQVTQFGKPVTLSCSQTLNHNVMYWYQQKSSQAPKLLFHYYDKDFNNEADTPDNFQSRRPNTSFCFLDIRSPGLGDTAMYLCATSRDGVRAEAFFGQGTRLTVV.

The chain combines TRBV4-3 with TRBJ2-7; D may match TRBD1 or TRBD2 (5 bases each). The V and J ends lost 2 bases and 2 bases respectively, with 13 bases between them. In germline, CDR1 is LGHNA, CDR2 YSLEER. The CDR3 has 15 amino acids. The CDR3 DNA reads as TGCGCCAGCAGCCAACCCTCCGGGGCGACCTACGAGCAGTACTTC. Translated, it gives CASSQPSGATYEQYF.

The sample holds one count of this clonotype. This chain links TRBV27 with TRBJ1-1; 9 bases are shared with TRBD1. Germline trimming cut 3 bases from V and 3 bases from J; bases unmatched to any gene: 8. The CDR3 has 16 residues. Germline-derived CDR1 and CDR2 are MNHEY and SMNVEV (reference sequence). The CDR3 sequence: CASSFRGQGWDTEAFF. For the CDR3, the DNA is TGTGCCAGCAGTTTTAGGGGACAGGGCTGGGACACTGAAGCTTTCTTT.

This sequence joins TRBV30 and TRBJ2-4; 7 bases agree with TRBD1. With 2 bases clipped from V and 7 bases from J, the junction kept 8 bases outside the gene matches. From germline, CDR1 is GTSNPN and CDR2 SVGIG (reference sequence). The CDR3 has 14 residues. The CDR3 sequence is CAWSPPRGQNIQYF. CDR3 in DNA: TGTGCCTGGAGTCCCCCAAGGGGGCAGAACATTCAGTACTTC.

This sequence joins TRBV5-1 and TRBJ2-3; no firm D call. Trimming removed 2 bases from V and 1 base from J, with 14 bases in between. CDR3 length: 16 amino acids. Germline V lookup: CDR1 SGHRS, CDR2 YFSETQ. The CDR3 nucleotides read TGCGCCAGCAGCTTACGGACGGAGTACGGCACAGATACGCAGTATTTT. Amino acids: CASSLRTEYGTDTQYF.